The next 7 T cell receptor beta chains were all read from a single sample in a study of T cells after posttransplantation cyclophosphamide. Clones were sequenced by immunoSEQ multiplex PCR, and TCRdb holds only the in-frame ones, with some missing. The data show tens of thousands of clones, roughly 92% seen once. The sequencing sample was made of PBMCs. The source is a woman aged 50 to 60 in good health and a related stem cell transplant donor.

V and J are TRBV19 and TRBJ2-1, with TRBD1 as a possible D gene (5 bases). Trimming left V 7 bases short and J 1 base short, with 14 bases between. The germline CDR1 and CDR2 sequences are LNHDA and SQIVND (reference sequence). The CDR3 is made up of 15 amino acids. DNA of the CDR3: TGTGCCAGTAAAACGACAGTAAGTTCCTACAATGAGCAGTTCTTC. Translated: CASKTTVSSYNEQFF.

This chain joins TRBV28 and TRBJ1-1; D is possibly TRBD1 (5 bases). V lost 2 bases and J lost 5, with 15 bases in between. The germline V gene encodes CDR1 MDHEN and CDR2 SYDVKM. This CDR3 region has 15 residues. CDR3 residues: CASSLPSGGKTEAFF. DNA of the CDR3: TGTGCCAGCAGTTTACCCAGCGGGGGAAAAACTGAAGCTTTCTTT.

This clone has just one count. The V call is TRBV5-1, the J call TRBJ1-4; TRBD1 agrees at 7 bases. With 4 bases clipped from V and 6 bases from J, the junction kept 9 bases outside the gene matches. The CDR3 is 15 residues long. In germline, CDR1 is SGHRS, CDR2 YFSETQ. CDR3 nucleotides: TGCGCCAGCAGCCCCACATCCGGGACAGATGAAAAACTGTTTTTT. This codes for CASSPTSGTDEKLFF.

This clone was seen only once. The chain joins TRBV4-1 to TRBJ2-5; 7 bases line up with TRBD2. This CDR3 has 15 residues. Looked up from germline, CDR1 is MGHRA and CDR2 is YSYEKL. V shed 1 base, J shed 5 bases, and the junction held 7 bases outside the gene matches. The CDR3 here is CASSQGERAGETQYF. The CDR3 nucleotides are TGCGCCAGCAGCCAAGGGGAGCGAGCGGGGGAGACCCAGTACTTC.

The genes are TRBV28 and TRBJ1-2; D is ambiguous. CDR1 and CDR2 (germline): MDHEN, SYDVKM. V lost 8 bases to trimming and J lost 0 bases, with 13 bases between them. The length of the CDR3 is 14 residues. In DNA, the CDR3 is TGTGCCAGCGCGGACTGGTTAGCTAACTATGGCTACACCTTC. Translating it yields CASADWLANYGYTF.

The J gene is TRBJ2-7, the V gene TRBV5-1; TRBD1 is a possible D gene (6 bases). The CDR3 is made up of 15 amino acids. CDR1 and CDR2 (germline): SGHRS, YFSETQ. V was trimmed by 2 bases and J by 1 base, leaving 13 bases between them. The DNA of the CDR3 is TGCGCCAGCAGCTTATTCCGGGACACTTCCTACGAGCAGTACTTC. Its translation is CASSLFRDTSYEQYF.

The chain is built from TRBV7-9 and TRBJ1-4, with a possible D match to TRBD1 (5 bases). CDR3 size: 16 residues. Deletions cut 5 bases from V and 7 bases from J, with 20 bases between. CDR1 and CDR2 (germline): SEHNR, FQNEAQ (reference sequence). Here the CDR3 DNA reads TGTGCCAGCAGCCCCGTCAGGACGGAGGGGAGTGAAAAACTGTTTTTT. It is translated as CASSPVRTEGSEKLFF.